The 7 T cell receptor beta chains below were found in one sample sequenced in a study of blood T cell repertoires in COVID-19. Here immunoSEQ multiplex PCR was the method, and the copy in TCRdb shows in-frame clones only, minus some. This table has roughly 92,000 clones, roughly 91% appearing once. The sample consisted of peripheral blood. The receptors originated from a woman aged 80 or over with acute or convalescent COVID-19.

This clone occurred a few times. The chain joins TRBV6-6 to TRBJ1-1; possible D gene TRBD1, 6 bases. The ends were cut back, 4 bases at V and 1 base at J, with 13 bases in the middle. CDR3 length equals 15 residues. Germline CDR1 and CDR2: MNHNY and SVGAGI (reference sequence). The CDR3 sequence: CASSLIQGRNTEAFF. CDR3 nucleotides: TGTGCCAGCAGTTTAATACAGGGTCGGAACACTGAAGCTTTCTTT.

This rearrangement joins TRBV9 to TRBJ2-1; 10 bases agree with TRBD2. The CDR3 is made up of 20 amino acids. V dropped 4 bases and J dropped 5; count of bases not matched to a gene: 21. Per the germline V gene, CDR1 is SGDLS and CDR2 is YYNGEE. The CDR3 DNA reads TGTGCCAGCAGCTCACCGACCTGGGGGAGCGGGGGGGCCAGGAACAATGAGCAGTTCTTC. Translation gives CASSSPTWGSGGARNNEQFF.

The chain uses TRBV14 and TRBJ1-3; D not certain. The CDR3 consists of 15 residues. Trimming stripped 4 bases from V and 0 bases from J, with 10 bases between. The germline CDR1 and CDR2 sequences are SGHDN and FVKESK. The CDR3 DNA reads TGTGCCAGCAGCCCGACACTTTTCTCTGGAAACACCATATATTTT. It codes for CASSPTLFSGNTIYF.

In DNA, the CDR3 is TGTGCCAGCAGCCCCCGACAGGGTTGGAGAGCTTTCTTT. Residues: CASSPRQGWRAFF. The rearrangement uses TRBV7-2 and TRBJ1-1; 7 bases fit TRBD1. CDR1 and CDR2 (germline): SGHTA, FQGNSA. V lost 5 bases, J lost 10 bases, and 10 bases stayed unmatched. The CDR3 sequence is 13 residues long.

The rearrangement links TRBV5-4 to TRBJ2-2; TRBD1 might be the D (5 bases). V was shortened by 7 bases and J by 0 bases, with 10 bases between the two germline ends. The CDR3 contains 14 residues. The V gene's germline CDR1 is SGHNT and CDR2 YYREEE (reference sequence). The CDR3 region is CASQGNANTGELFF. The CDR3 DNA sequence: TGTGCCAGCCAGGGTAACGCGAACACCGGGGAGCTGTTTTTT. The full variable domain, with the rest looked up from reference TRBV5-4 and TRBJ2-2, is ETGVTQSPTHLIKTRGQQVTLRCSSQSGHNTVSWYQQALGQGPQFIFQYYREEENGRGNFPPRFSGLQFPNYSSELNVNALELDDSALYLCASQGNANTGELFFGEGSRLTVL.

V gene TRBV6-5 combines with J gene TRBJ1-5; TRBD1 aligns across 10 bases. This CDR3 is built from 13 residues. The ends lost 7 bases at V and 5 bases at J; junction bases unmatched: 2. The germline V gene encodes CDR1 MNHEY and CDR2 SVGAGI. CDR3 in amino acids: CASTGQGDQPQHF. CDR3 in DNA: TGTGCCAGCACCGGACAGGGGGATCAGCCCCAGCATTTT.

The chain carries TRBV7-3 and TRBJ2-1; 9 bases are shared with TRBD2. Losses at the gene ends were 4 bases for V and 8 bases for J; bases not matched to a gene: 12. Germline V gives CDR1 SGHTA, CDR2 FQGTGA. This CDR3 is 16 amino acids long. The CDR3 DNA sequence: TGTGCCAGCAGCTCCCCGACAGGCGGGGGGGCTGATGAGCAGTTCTTC. Residues: CASSSPTGGGADEQFF. Based on the CDR3 plus reference TRBV7-3 and TRBJ2-1, the full variable domain is GAGVSQTPSNKVTEKGKYVELRCDPISGHTALYWYRQSLGQGPEFLIYFQGTGAADDSGLPNDRFFAVRPEGSVSTLKIQRTERGDSAVYLCASSSPTGGGADEQFFGPGTRLTVL.